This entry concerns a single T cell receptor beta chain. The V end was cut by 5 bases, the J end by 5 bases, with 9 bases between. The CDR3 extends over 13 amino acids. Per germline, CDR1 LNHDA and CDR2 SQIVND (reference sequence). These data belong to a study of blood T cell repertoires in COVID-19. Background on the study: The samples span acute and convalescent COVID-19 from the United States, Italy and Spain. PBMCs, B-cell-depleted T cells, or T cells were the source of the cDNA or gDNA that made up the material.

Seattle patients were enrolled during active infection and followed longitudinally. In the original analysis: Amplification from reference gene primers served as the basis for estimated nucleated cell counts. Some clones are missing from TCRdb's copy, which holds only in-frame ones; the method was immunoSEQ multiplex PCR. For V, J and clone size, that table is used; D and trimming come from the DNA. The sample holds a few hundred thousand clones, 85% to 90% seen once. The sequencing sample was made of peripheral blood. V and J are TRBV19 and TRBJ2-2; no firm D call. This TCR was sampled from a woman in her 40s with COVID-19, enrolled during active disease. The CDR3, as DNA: TGTGCCAGTAGTCCCCAACGGACCGGGGAGCTGTTTTTT. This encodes CASSPQRTGELFF.